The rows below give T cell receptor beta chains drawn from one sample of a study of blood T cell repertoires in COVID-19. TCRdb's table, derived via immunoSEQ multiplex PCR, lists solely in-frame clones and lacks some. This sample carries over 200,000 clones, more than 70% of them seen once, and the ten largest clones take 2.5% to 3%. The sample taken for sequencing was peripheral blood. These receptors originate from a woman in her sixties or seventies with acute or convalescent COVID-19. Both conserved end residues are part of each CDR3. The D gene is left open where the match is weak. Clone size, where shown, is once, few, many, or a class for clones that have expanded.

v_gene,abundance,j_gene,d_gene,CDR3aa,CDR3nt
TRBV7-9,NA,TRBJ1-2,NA,CASSLEAARANGYTF,TGTGCCAGCAGCTTAGAGGCGGCCAGGGCGAATGGCTACACCTTC
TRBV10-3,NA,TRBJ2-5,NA,CANSGNGETQYF,TGTGCCAACAGCGGCAACGGGGAGACCCAGTACTTC
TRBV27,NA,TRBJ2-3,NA,CASSRTVQDTQYF,TGTGCCAGCTCTCGTACAGTACAGGATACGCAGTATTTT
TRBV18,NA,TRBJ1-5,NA,CASLRDLNQPQHF,TGTGCCAGCCTCAGGGATCTTAATCAGCCCCAGCATTTT
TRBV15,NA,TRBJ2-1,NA,CATSRRGSYNEQFF,TGTGCCACCTCGCGCAGGGGCTCCTACAATGAGCAGTTCTTC
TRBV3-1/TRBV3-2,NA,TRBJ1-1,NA,CASSRRDVTEAFF,TGTGCCAGCAGCCGCAGGGATGTAACTGAAGCTTTCTTT
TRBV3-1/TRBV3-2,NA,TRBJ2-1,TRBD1,CASSEQGQPHNEQFF,TGTGCCAGCAGTGAACAGGGACAGCCTCACAATGAGCAGTTCTTC
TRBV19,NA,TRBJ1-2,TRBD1,CASSRGSGTGSNYGYTF,TGTGCCAGTAGTAGAGGGTCCGGGACAGGCTCTAACTATGGCTACACCTTC
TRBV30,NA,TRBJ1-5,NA,CAWSGSRLSTSNQPQHF,TGTGCCTGGAGCGGGAGCCGGCTTTCGACTAGCAATCAGCCCCAGCATTTT
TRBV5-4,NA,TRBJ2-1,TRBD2,CASSYLGGRLPNEQFF,TGTGCCAGCAGTTACCTCGGCGGGAGACTTCCTAATGAGCAGTTCTTC
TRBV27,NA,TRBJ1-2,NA,CASSPLGGALGYTF,TGTGCCAGCAGTCCCCTAGGGGGGGCGCTTGGCTACACCTTC
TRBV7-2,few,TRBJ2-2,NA,CASSLQGPNTGELFF,TGTGCCAGCAGCTTACAGGGCCCGAACACCGGGGAGCTGTTTTTT
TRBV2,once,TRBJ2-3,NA,CASSSGVRRSTDTQYF,TGTGCCAGCAGTTCGGGGGTGAGGCGAAGCACAGATACGCAGTATTTT
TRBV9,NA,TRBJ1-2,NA,CASSVEEDYGYTF,TGTGCCAGCAGCGTAGAGGAGGACTATGGCTACACCTTC
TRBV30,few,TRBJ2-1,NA,CAWRDSGISNEQFF,TGTGCCTGGAGGGATTCGGGGATCAGCAATGAGCAGTTCTTC
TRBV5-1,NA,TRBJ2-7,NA,CASSTPGSYEQYF,TGCGCCAGCAGCACCCCGGGCTCCTACGAGCAGTACTTC
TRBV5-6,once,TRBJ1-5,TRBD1,CASSAGTGGLFSNQPQHF,TGTGCCAGCAGCGCCGGGACAGGGGGCCTTTTCAGCAATCAGCCCCAGCATTTT
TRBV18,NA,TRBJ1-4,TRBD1,CASSSRQGASEKLFF,TGTGCCAGCTCATCTAGACAGGGGGCGTCTGAAAAACTGTTTTTT
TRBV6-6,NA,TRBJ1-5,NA,CATQPGGPNQPQHF,TGTGCCACTCAACCAGGCGGGCCAAATCAGCCCCAGCATTTT
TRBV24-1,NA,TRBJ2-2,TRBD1,CATSKTGAGAGELFF,TGTGCCACCAGCAAGACAGGGGCCGGGGCCGGGGAGCTGTTTTTT
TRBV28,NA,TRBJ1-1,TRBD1,CASSPSTGVNTEAFF,TGTGCCAGCAGCCCGAGCACAGGGGTGAACACTGAAGCTTTCTTT
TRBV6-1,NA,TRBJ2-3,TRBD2,CASSEALYGLAVSTDTQYF,TGTGCCAGCAGTGAAGCGCTCTATGGACTAGCGGTGAGCACAGATACGCAGTATTTT
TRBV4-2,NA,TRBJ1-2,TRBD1,CASSQDPGQGFYGYTF,TGTGCCAGCAGCCAAGATCCGGGACAGGGATTCTATGGCTACACCTTC
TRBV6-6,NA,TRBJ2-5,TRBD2,CASSYLIGGEETQYF,TGTGCCAGCAGTTACCTTATTGGGGGGGAAGAGACCCAGTACTTC
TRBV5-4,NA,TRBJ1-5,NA,CASSYGGQGQPQHF,TGTGCCAGCAGCTACGGGGGGCAGGGTCAGCCCCAGCATTTT
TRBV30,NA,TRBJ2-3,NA,CAWSPTDTQYF,TGTGCCTGGAGTCCTACAGATACGCAGTATTTT
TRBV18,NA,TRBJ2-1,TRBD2,CASSPTRGAYNEQFF,TGTGCCAGCTCACCTACGCGGGGGGCCTACAATGAGCAGTTCTTC
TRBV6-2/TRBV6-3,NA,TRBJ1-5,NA,CASSYGRGKGDQPQHF,TGTGCCAGCAGTTACGGACGGGGAAAAGGAGATCAGCCCCAGCATTTT
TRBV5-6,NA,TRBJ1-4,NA,CASSLANAEGTNEKLFF,TGTGCCAGCAGCTTGGCCAATGCGGAAGGAACTAATGAAAAACTGTTTTTT
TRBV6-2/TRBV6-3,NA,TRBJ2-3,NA,CASSYLPGEDTQYF,TGTGCCAGCAGTTACTTGCCGGGAGAAGATACGCAGTATTTT
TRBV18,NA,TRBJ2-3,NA,CASSPPQDFRTDTQYF,TGTGCCAGCTCACCCCCTCAGGATTTTCGCACAGATACGCAGTATTTT
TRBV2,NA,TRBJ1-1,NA,CASRMTGEAFF,TGTGCCAGCAGAATGACAGGAGAAGCTTTCTTT
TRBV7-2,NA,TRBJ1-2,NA,CASSRTTTNYGYTF,TGTGCCAGCAGCCGGACAACTACAAACTATGGCTACACCTTC
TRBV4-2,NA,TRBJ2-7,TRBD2,CASSQVSGTASYEQYF,TGTGCCAGCAGCCAAGTTAGCGGGACGGCCTCCTACGAGCAGTACTTC
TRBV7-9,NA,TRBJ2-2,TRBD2,CASSAPSGESNTGELFF,TGTGCCAGCAGCGCACCTAGCGGGGAATCGAACACCGGGGAGCTGTTTTTT
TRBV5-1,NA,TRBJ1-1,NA,CASSLLGITNTEAFF,TGCGCCAGCAGCTTGCTCGGGATCACGAACACTGAAGCTTTCTTT
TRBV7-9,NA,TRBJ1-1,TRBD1,CASSSNRGQNTEAFF,TGTGCCAGCAGCTCCAACAGGGGGCAGAACACTGAAGCTTTCTTT
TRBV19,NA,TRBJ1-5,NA,CASSIEGFTGRRQPQHF,TGTGCCAGTAGTATAGAAGGATTTACCGGGAGAAGGCAGCCCCAGCATTTT
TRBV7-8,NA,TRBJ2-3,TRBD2,CASSLGRTRSPDTQYF,TGTGCCAGCAGCTTAGGTAGGACTAGAAGTCCAGATACGCAGTATTTT
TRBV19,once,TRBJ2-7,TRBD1,CASSPRALRTGLSYEQYF,TGTGCCAGTAGTCCGCGGGCCTTAAGGACAGGACTCTCCTACGAGCAGTACTTC
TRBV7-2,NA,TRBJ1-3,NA,CASSSSAGAGGNTIYF,TGTGCCAGCAGCTCCTCCGCAGGGGCGGGTGGAAACACCATATATTTT
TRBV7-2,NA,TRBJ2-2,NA,CASSLAGTTNTGELFF,TGTGCCAGCAGCTTAGCCGGGACAACGAACACCGGGGAGCTGTTTTTT
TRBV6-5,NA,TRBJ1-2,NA,CASSYAASLELYGYTF,TGTGCCAGCAGTTACGCGGCCTCCCTAGAACTATATGGCTACACCTTC
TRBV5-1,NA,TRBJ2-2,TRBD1,CASSLYRGVTGELFF,TGCGCCAGCAGCCTATACAGGGGAGTCACCGGGGAGCTGTTTTTT
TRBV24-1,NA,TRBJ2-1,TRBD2,CATSDHMVIAGDEQFF,TGTGCCACCAGTGACCACATGGTGATAGCGGGAGATGAGCAGTTCTTC
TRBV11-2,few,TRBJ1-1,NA,CASSLERSTEAFF,TGTGCCAGCAGCTTAGAAAGGAGCACTGAAGCTTTCTTT
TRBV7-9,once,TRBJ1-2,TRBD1,CASSHRDRANYGYTF,TGTGCCAGCAGCCACCGGGACAGGGCTAACTATGGCTACACCTTC
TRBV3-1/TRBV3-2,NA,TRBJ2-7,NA,CASSQAGEQYF,TGTGCCAGCAGCCAAGCGGGCGAGCAGTACTTC